This T cell receptor (beta chain) was profiled in a study of cytomegalovirus exposure and HLA in healthy donors. Study-wide context: A previous analysis identified 95 million to 120 million unique TCR beta sequences derived from about 180 million T cells. The study, taken as a whole, reports: For TCR beta chains, V- and J-gene trimming was later linked to a missense DCLRE1C variant. Roughly even sequencing depth across donors was the assumption behind the presence/absence analyses.

The PCR ran on 60 Vbeta and 13 Jbeta primers. The repertoire was sequenced with immunoSEQ multiplex PCR; TCRdb's copy has only in-frame clones and lacks some. The sample yields some 38,000 clones, around 49% seen once. About this clone: Its antigen is as yet unknown.

The CDR3 sequence is 15 residues long. From germline, CDR1 is MDHEN and CDR2 SYDVKM. V lost 6 bases and J lost 7; bases outside the gene matches: 12. This chain uses TRBV28 with TRBJ1-1; 9 bases map to TRBD1. The receptor's source is a woman in her thirties or forties in good health and CMV-seropositive. The sequenced material came from PBMCs. The CDR3 nucleotides read TGTGCCAGCAGCTTGACGACAGGGGGAAGGGTTGAAGCTTTCTTT. Translation: CASSLTTGGRVEAFF.